These 14 T cell receptor beta chains were sequenced from one sample in a study of cytotoxic CD8 clonotypes in ibrutinib-treated CLL. Libraries were prepared by immunoSEQ multiplex PCR; TCRdb keeps only in-frame clonotypes and omits some of them. The data hold 250,000 or so clones, with 60% to 75% observed a single time. The sequencing used PBMCs, collected after 24 months of ibrutinib treatment. The receptors were gathered from a human donor with chronic lymphocytic leukemia.

This clone was counted once. The chain joins TRBV30 to TRBJ2-7; TRBD1 matches 9 bases. This CDR3 spans 19 amino acids. Germline V gene sequence: CDR1 GTSNPN, CDR2 SVGIG (reference sequence). The V segment lost 1 base and the J segment 2 bases; nucleotides outside the gene matches: 18. CDR3 in DNA: TGTGCCTGGAGTGGCTACGATTCCCCGGGACAGGGTAATCCCTACGAGCAGTACTTC. Protein: CAWSGYDSPGQGNPYEQYF.

This chain connects TRBV5-8 to TRBJ2-5; D is possibly TRBD2 (5 bases). This CDR3 contains 14 residues. The germline V gene encodes CDR1 SGHTS and CDR2 YDEGEE. The V end was cut by 4 bases, the J end by 5 bases, with 15 bases between. CDR3 DNA: TGTGCCAGCAGCCGAGGGCGGATTGGGGAGACCCAGTACTTC. Residues: CASSRGRIGETQYF.

V is TRBV7-2 and J is TRBJ2-7; 8 bases agree with TRBD2. V trimming: 4 bases; J trimming: 2 bases; junction bases outside the gene matches: 7. Germline V CDR1 and CDR2: SGHTA, FQGNSA. The length of the CDR3 is 15 residues. The CDR3 DNA reads as TGTGCCAGCAGCTCCGGCGGGGGGAGGACCTACGAGCAGTACTTC. Protein: CASSSGGGRTYEQYF.

The genes are TRBV7-3 and TRBJ2-6; no clear D. V was cut by 1 base and J by 0 bases, with 4 bases left in between. The CDR3 sequence is 15 residues long. CDR1 SGHTA and CDR2 FQGTGA come from the germline V gene. For the CDR3, the DNA is TGTGCCAGCAGCTTAAGAGCCTCTGGGGCCAACGTCCTGACTTTC. It yields the protein CASSLRASGANVLTF.

The chain has TRBV27 and TRBJ2-1, with a weak D call TRBD1 (6 bases). V was cut by 7 bases and J by 11 bases, with 15 bases left in between. The CDR3 contains 12 residues. Per germline, CDR1 MNHEY and CDR2 SMNVEV (reference sequence). CDR3 protein: CASTLQGAKQFF. DNA of the CDR3: TGTGCCAGCACTCTACAGGGTGCTAAGCAGTTCTTC.

As concerns this clone: The sample has other DNA sequences that encode this CDR3 too. This chain connects TRBV18 to TRBJ1-5; no clear D gene. Germline assignment: CDR1 KGHSH and CDR2 LQKENI. The germline V and J ends were trimmed by 2 bases and 1 base, with 3 bases remaining between them. The CDR3 is made up of 13 amino acids. The CDR3 sequence: CASSPGSNQPQHF. CDR3 nucleotide sequence: TGTGCCAGCTCACCAGGGAGCAATCAGCCCCAGCATTTT. The full variable domain, its missing parts supplied by reference TRBV18 and TRBJ1-5, is NAGVMQNPRHLVRRRGQEARLRCSPMKGHSHVYWYRQLPEEGLKFMVYLQKENIIDESGMPKERFSAEFPKEGPSILRIQQVVRGDSAAYFCASSPGSNQPQHFGDGTRLSIL.

V and J are TRBV21-1 and TRBJ2-6. TRBV21-1 is reported as a pseudogene. This CDR3 comprises 15 residues. The CDR3 region is CASSKGSRCANVLTF. The CDR3 nucleotides read TGTGCCAGCAGCAAGGGATCTAGGTGTGCCAACGTCCTGACTTTC.

V is TRBV13 and J is TRBJ2-7; D might be TRBD2 (5 bases). Trimming removed 7 bases from V and 3 bases from J, with 16 bases in between. The CDR3 runs to 14 residues. Germline CDR1 is PRHDT and CDR2 is FYEKMQ (reference sequence). This CDR3 is CASTIRGEGYEQYF. The CDR3 DNA is TGTGCCAGCACCATTAGAGGAGAGGGCTACGAGCAGTACTTC.

A single count supports this clone. The CDR3 loop reads CASRSGGRKDTQYF. The CDR3 bases are TGTGCCAGCAGGTCGGGAGGGCGAAAAGATACGCAGTATTTT. The chain carries TRBV7-2 and TRBJ2-3, with 8 positions matching TRBD2. From germline, CDR1 is SGHTA and CDR2 FQGNSA. The CDR3 covers 14 residues. Germline trimming cut 6 bases from V and 5 bases from J; bases unmatched to any gene: 7.

This clone was seen once. V gene TRBV6-5 combines with J gene TRBJ2-7, with TRBD2 matching over 8 bases. CDR3 length: 14 residues. Germline CDR1 MNHEY, CDR2 SVGAGI. V lost 6 bases to trimming and J lost 2 bases; unmatched junction nucleotides: 6. CDR3: CASSPSSGPYEQYF. In DNA form, the CDR3 reads TGTGCCAGCAGCCCGTCTAGCGGGCCCTACGAGCAGTACTTC.

This sequence joins TRBV15 and TRBJ2-7; the D gene is possibly TRBD2 (6 bases). The CDR3 is made up of 16 amino acids. Germline CDR1 LNHNV, CDR2 YYDKDF (reference sequence). V was trimmed by 1 base and J by 0 bases, leaving 13 bases between them. The CDR3: CATSRVLASDSYEQYF. CDR3 in DNA: TGTGCCACCAGCAGAGTGCTAGCGAGCGACTCCTACGAGCAGTACTTC.

The chain employs TRBV9 and TRBJ1-3; TRBD1 is a possible D gene (5 bases). Germline CDR1 and CDR2: SGDLS and YYNGEE. This CDR3 has 14 amino acids. Trimming removed 6 bases at V and 1 base at J, with 11 bases between. The CDR3 DNA reads as TGTGCCAGCAACCGTCGGGGGTCTGGAAACACCATATATTTT. Encoded protein: CASNRRGSGNTIYF.

In its sample, this clone was seen once. The chain employs TRBV28 and TRBJ2-7; D is possibly TRBD1 (5 bases). Germline CDR1 is MDHEN and CDR2 is SYDVKM. Trimming shortened V by 7 bases and J by 5 bases, and 12 bases separated the two germline ends. The length of the CDR3 is 12 residues. The CDR3: CASTRVTHEQYF. The CDR3 DNA is TGTGCCAGCACCAGGGTTACCCACGAGCAGTACTTC.

The chain combines TRBV6-4 with TRBJ1-5; D gene unclear. This CDR3 is built from 13 residues. Trimming took off 6 bases at V and 4 bases at J, with 10 bases between the two ends. Germline CDR1 is MRHNA and CDR2 is SNTAGT. CDR3 coding DNA: TGTGCCAGCAGGGCCGCTGAAAATCAGCCCCAGCATTTT. Amino acids: CASRAAENQPQHF.